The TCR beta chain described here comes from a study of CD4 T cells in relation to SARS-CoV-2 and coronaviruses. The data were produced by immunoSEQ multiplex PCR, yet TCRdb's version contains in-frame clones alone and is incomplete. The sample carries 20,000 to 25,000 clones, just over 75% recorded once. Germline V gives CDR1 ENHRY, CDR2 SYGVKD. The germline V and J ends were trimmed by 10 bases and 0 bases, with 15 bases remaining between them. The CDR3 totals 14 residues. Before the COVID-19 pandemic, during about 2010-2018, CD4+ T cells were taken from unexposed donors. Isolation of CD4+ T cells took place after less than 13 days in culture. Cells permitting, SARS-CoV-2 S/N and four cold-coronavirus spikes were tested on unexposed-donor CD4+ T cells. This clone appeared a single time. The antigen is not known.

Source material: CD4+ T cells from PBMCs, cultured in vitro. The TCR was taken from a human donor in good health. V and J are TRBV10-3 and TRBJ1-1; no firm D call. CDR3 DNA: TGTGCCACGAGTATAGGTACAATGAACACTGAAGCTTTCTTT. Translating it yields CATSIGTMNTEAFF.